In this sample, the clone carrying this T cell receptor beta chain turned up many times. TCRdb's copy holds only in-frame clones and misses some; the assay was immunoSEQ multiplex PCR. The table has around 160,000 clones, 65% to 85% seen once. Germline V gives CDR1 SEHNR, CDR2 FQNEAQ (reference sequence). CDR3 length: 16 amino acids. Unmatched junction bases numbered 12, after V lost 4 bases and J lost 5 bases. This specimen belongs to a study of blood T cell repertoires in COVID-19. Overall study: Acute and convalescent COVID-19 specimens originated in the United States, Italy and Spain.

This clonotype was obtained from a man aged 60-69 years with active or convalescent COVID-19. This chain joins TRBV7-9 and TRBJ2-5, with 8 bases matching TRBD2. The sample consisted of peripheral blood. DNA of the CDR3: TGTGCCAGCAGCTGGGGTGGAGCGGGAGCAGGCGAGACCCAGTACTTC. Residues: CASSWGGAGAGETQYF.